A single sample is the source of the 25 T cell receptor beta chains below, sequenced in a study of blood T cells in healthy people across ages. PCR was performed a second time for about 7 to 11 cycles using a sample-barcoded 5' primer and a J-beta primer mix. TCRdb independently ran MiXCR on the 5' RACE reads; one entry per CDR3 protein. The table lists about 680,000 distinct CDR3 sequences, approximately 50% of them singletons. Specimen: blood. The receptors come from an older woman in good health.

Notes on this clonotype: An end of the junction differs from the germline gene, which may be a read error. The chain has TRBV12-3 or TRBV12-4 and TRBJ2-3; D not resolved. The CDR3 spans 14 residues. The CDR3 region is CAGSPTGRLDTQYF. The CDR3, as DNA: TGTGCCGGCAGTCCGACCGGCCGCCTAGATACGCAGTATTTT.

The rearrangement joins TRBV13 to TRBJ1-1, with D possibly matching TRBD1 (5 bases). Germline V gives CDR1 PRHDT, CDR2 FYEKMQ (reference sequence). The V end was cut by 2 bases, the J end by 6 bases, with 19 bases between. CDR3 length: 16 residues. Written as DNA, the CDR3 is TGTGCCAGCAGCTTAATCACAGGTCCTTTCGGGGCTGAAGCTTTCTTT. Residues: CASSLITGPFGAEAFF.

This clonotype turned up a few times. The chain recombines TRBV27 with TRBJ2-7; perhaps TRBD2 as D (6 bases). The CDR3 has 14 amino acids. Germline V gene sequence: CDR1 MNHEY, CDR2 SMNVEV (reference sequence). V was pared by 2 bases and J by 0 bases, with 8 bases between. CDR3 loop: CASSLRGFSYEQYF. The CDR3 DNA is TGTGCCAGCAGTTTACGGGGGTTCTCCTACGAGCAGTACTTC.

In its sample, this clonotype was seen a few times. This may stem from a read error, because a much larger clone lies one nucleotide away. The CDR3 region has the DNA TGTGCCAGCAGCGTAGGTCGAGCAGTTTCCAATGAGCAGTTCTTC. Protein product: CASSVGRAVSNEQFF. The J gene is TRBJ2-1, the V gene TRBV9; D is uncertain. CDR3 size: 15 residues. CDR1 is SGDLS, CDR2 YYNGEE, per germline. Trimming removed 0 bases at V and 6 bases at J, with 13 bases between.

This sequence joins TRBV27 and TRBJ2-3; a possible D gene is TRBD1 (7 bases). V was cut by 2 bases and J by 4 bases, with 22 bases left in between. This CDR3 contains 18 residues. From germline, CDR1 is MNHEY and CDR2 SMNVEV (reference sequence). The CDR3 loop is CASSLSVLAARGADTQYF. The CDR3 DNA reads TGTGCCAGCAGTTTAAGTGTCTTAGCGGCCAGGGGGGCAGATACGCAGTATTTT.

The chain links TRBV20-1 to TRBJ2-5; 10 bases match TRBD2. J lost 0 bases, V lost 6 bases, and 7 bases had no gene match. The CDR3 spans 15 residues. Germline-derived CDR1 and CDR2 are DFQATT and SNEGSKA (reference sequence). CDR3 nucleotide sequence: TGCAGTGCCAGAACTAGCGGGGCTAACCAAGAGACCCAGTACTTC. It yields the protein CSARTSGANQETQYF.

This clonotype was observed a few times. The chain is built from TRBV20-1 and TRBJ2-1; TRBD2 is a possible D gene (6 bases). With 0 bases removed from V and 4 bases from J, the gap between germline ends came to 13 bases. The CDR3 totals 15 residues. Germline V gene data show CDR1 as DFQATT and CDR2 as SNEGSKA (reference sequence). The CDR3 region is CSARDPSGLYNEQFF. CDR3 nucleotides: TGCAGTGCTAGAGATCCCAGCGGACTATACAATGAGCAGTTCTTC.

A few counts support this clonotype. This chain uses TRBV29-1 with TRBJ2-1, with TRBD2 identical over 10 bases. Germline loops: CDR1 SQVTM, CDR2 ANQGSEA. The CDR3 consists of 15 residues. The V and J ends lost 2 bases and 4 bases, in that order; junction bases with no gene match: 5. The CDR3 loop reads CSVESQREGYNEQFF. The CDR3 DNA reads TGCAGCGTTGAAAGTCAGCGGGAGGGTTACAATGAGCAGTTCTTC.

The genes are TRBV29-1 and TRBJ2-6; possibly TRBD2 for D (5 bases). V lost 7 bases to trimming and J lost 0 bases, with 10 bases between them. This CDR3 is built from 14 residues. The germline V gene encodes CDR1 SQVTM and CDR2 ANQGSEA. The CDR3 DNA follows: TGCAGCGCCCGTGGGAGCTCTGGGGCCAACGTCCTGACTTTC. This encodes CSARGSSGANVLTF.

A single count supports this clonotype. The chain links TRBV7-9 to TRBJ1-2; the match to TRBD1 covers 11 bases. The CDR3 extends over 16 amino acids. The germline V gene has CDR1 SEHNR and CDR2 FQNEAQ (reference sequence). Trimming at V came to 9 bases and at J to 1 base, leaving 10 bases not matched to a gene. The CDR3 here is CASGADRGLHNYGYTF. In DNA form, the CDR3 reads TGTGCCAGTGGCGCGGACAGGGGGCTACATAACTATGGCTACACCTTC.

The gene calls are TRBV10-3 and TRBJ2-2; 8 bases map to TRBD2. J lost 3 bases, V lost 8 bases, and 5 bases had no gene match. The germline V gene encodes CDR1 ENHRY and CDR2 SYGVKD. This CDR3 region has 14 residues. CDR3 in amino acids: CAISSGSHTGELFF. The DNA of the CDR3 is TGTGCCATCTCAAGCGGGAGTCACACCGGGGAGCTGTTTTTT.

The genes are TRBV2 and TRBJ2-7, with D hard to call. V lost 7 bases to trimming and J lost 6 bases, with 10 bases between them. Germline-derived CDR1 and CDR2 are SNHLY and FYNNEI. The CDR3 runs 11 residues. The CDR3 bases are TGTGCCAGCAAGGCGGTGGGCGAGCAGTACTTC. Its translation is CASKAVGEQYF.

This chain links TRBV29-1 with TRBJ2-5; D remains ambiguous. CDR1 SQVTM and CDR2 ANQGSEA come from the germline V gene. There are 11 residues in the CDR3. V was shortened by 4 bases and J by 4 bases, with 7 bases between the two germline ends. The CDR3 DNA is TGCAGCGTTGGATTCCGAGAGACCCAGTACTTC. It yields the protein CSVGFRETQYF.

Notes on this clonotype: At one end the junction does not follow the germline gene, possibly because of a read error. This rearrangement joins TRBV5-1 to TRBJ2-5; D gene uncertain. With the DNA end fitting TRBJ2-1 better, the J assignment may be wrong. Germline CDR1 reads SGHRS; CDR2 reads YFSETQ. The CDR3 sequence is 14 residues long. For the CDR3, the DNA is TGCGCCAGCAGCTTGGCCCCCACCTACGATGAGCAGTTCTTC. It specifies CASSLAPTYDEQFF.

V and J are TRBV18 and TRBJ1-5; TRBD1 aligns across 10 bases. V shed 3 bases and J 4 bases; nucleotides not matched to a gene: 3. The germline V gene has CDR1 KGHSH and CDR2 LQKENI. The CDR3 loop spans 15 amino acids. Written as DNA, the CDR3 is TGTGCCAGCTCACCGGGACAGGGGAAGAATCAGCCCCAGCATTTT. This sequence encodes CASSPGQGKNQPQHF.

This clonotype was recorded a few times. The gene calls are TRBV4-3 and TRBJ2-1, with 10 bases fitting TRBD2. Germline V CDR1 and CDR2: LGHNA, YSLEER. Trimming cost V 2 bases and J 6 bases; bases outside gene matches: 7. There are 16 residues in the CDR3. DNA for the CDR3: TGCGCCAGCAGCCAACCGCTAGCGGGAGTTGTCAATGAGCAGTTCTTC. Its protein is CASSQPLAGVVNEQFF.

V usage is TRBV28 and J usage is TRBJ2-1; 9 bases align to TRBD1. The DNA end is more similar to TRBJ2-7, so the J call may be wrong. CDR3 length equals 15 residues. The germline CDR1 and CDR2 sequences are MDHEN and SYDVKM. DNA for the CDR3: TGTGCCAGCAGTTCGAGGACAGGGGCCTACAATGAGCAGTACTTC. Translating gives CASSSRTGAYNEQYF.

V gene TRBV20-1 combines with J gene TRBJ2-7, with TRBD2 identical over 14 bases. The CDR3 extends over 15 amino acids. The V segment lost 6 bases and the J segment 7 bases; nucleotides outside the gene matches: 11. CDR1 is DFQATT, CDR2 SNEGSKA, per germline (reference sequence). Here the CDR3 reads CSAFGTSGRRDEQYF. CDR3 nucleotides: TGCAGTGCCTTCGGGACTAGCGGGAGAAGGGATGAGCAGTACTTC.

The chain is built from TRBV24-1 and TRBJ2-1; 9 positions agree with TRBD2. CDR3 size: 15 residues. The germline V gene encodes CDR1 KGHDR and CDR2 SFDVKD. Trimming at V came to 6 bases and at J to 3 bases, leaving 5 bases not matched to a gene. CDR3: CATSSLAGDYNEQFF. The CDR3 nucleotides read TGTGCCACCAGTTCCTTAGCGGGAGACTACAATGAGCAGTTCTTC.

The CDR3 sequence: CAIGQRSSTDTQYF. The CDR3 coding sequence is TGTGCCATCGGACAGAGATCTAGCACAGATACGCAGTATTTT. The chain carries TRBV10-3 and TRBJ2-3, with D possibly being TRBD1 (6 bases). This CDR3 is 14 amino acids long. Between the trimmed V and J ends, which lost 8 bases and 0 bases, there was a span of 12 bases. CDR1 is ENHRY, CDR2 SYGVKD, per germline.

V and J are TRBV24-1 and TRBJ2-7, with D perhaps matching TRBD1 (5 bases). V lost 5 bases to trimming and J lost 6 bases, with 10 bases between them. Per germline, CDR1 KGHDR and CDR2 SFDVKD. The CDR3 is 12 residues long. CDR3 protein: CATSGDSFEQYF. The DNA of the CDR3 is TGTGCCACCAGTGGAGACAGCTTCGAGCAGTACTTC.

This clonotype was observed a handful of times. The rearrangement joins TRBV20-1 to TRBJ2-1, with a tentative D call TRBD2 (6 bases). This CDR3 spans 13 amino acids. The V gene's germline CDR1 is DFQATT and CDR2 SNEGSKA (reference sequence). V shed 3 bases and J shed 3 bases, with 9 bases lying between them. CDR3 sequence: CSASRDFYNEQFF. Here the CDR3 DNA reads TGCAGTGCTAGTCGGGACTTCTACAATGAGCAGTTCTTC.

This clonotype was counted a few times. The J gene is TRBJ2-1, the V gene TRBV20-1; the match to TRBD1 covers 9 bases. The CDR3 has 15 residues. Germline V lookup: CDR1 DFQATT, CDR2 SNEGSKA (reference sequence). The junction had 8 bases not matched to a gene; V was cut back by 6 bases and J by 2 bases. The CDR3, as DNA: TGCAGTGCCGAGGTGGGACAGGGAACCTACAATGAGCAGTTCTTC. This translates into CSAEVGQGTYNEQFF.

The chain recombines TRBV4-1 with TRBJ2-1; the match to TRBD2 covers 14 bases. TRBJ2-7 matches the DNA end more closely, so the J call is doubtful. The CDR3 extends over 15 amino acids. Looked up from germline, CDR1 is MGHRA and CDR2 is YSYEKL. The CDR3 nucleotides are TGCGCCAGCAAGACTAGCGGGGGGGCGGGGAATGAGCAGTACTTC. Translation: CASKTSGGAGNEQYF.

In its sample, this clonotype was seen a few times. The rearrangement links TRBV7-6 to TRBJ2-7; unclear D gene. CDR1 is SGHVS, CDR2 FNYEAQ, per germline. CDR3 length: 12 amino acids. The ends were cut back, 2 bases at V and 2 bases at J, with 4 bases in the middle. The CDR3 spells CASSLYPYEQYF. The DNA for the CDR3 is TGTGCCAGCAGCTTATACCCCTACGAGCAGTACTTC.